Following are 5 T cell receptor beta chains from one sample sequenced in a study of preoperative IRX-2 immunotherapy in early breast cancer. TCRdb keeps only in-frame clones here, not all; method: immunoSEQ multiplex PCR. The sample shows roughly 34,000 clones, 85% to 90% of them seen only once. Treatment noted: preoperative locoregional IRX-2 cytokine immunotherapy. The sequencing used tumor tissue, collected after IRX-2 immunotherapy. These receptors were obtained from a human donor with breast cancer.

V and J are TRBV10-2 and TRBJ2-2, with 8 nucleotides matching TRBD2. V dropped 4 bases and J dropped 4; count of bases not matched to a gene: 5. The CDR3 is 15 residues long. Looked up from germline, CDR1 is WSHSY and CDR2 is SAAADI. The CDR3 spells CASSAVAGRTGELFF. CDR3 bases: TGCGCCAGCAGTGCTGTAGCGGGGCGCACCGGGGAGCTGTTTTTT.

J is TRBJ1-1 and V is TRBV5-1, with D possibly matching TRBD1 (6 bases). Trimming took 4 bases from V and 0 from J, leaving 10 bases between them. The germline V gene encodes CDR1 SGHRS and CDR2 YFSETQ. CDR3 length: 14 amino acids. The CDR3 sequence: CASSSGQLNTEAFF. The CDR3 DNA reads as TGCGCCAGCAGCAGTGGACAGTTGAACACTGAAGCTTTCTTT.

The chain links TRBV30 to TRBJ2-7; TRBD2 might be the D (5 bases). CDR3 length equals 11 residues. CDR1 and CDR2 (germline): GTSNPN, SVGIG (reference sequence). V lost 3 bases and J lost 3, with 6 bases in between. CDR3 residues: CAWRRGYEQYF. In nucleotides, the CDR3 is TGTGCCTGGAGACGGGGCTACGAGCAGTACTTC.

The gene calls are TRBV6-8 and TRBJ2-5, with a possible D match to TRBD2 (5 bases). The length of the CDR3 is 17 residues. Trimming left V 0 bases short and J 5 bases short, with 19 bases between. Germline CDR1 reads MNHGY; CDR2 reads SAAAGT. The CDR3 region is CASSYSRVRRGYETQYF. The DNA of the CDR3 is TGTGCCAGCAGTTACTCGAGGGTTCGTAGAGGGTACGAGACCCAGTACTTC.

V gene TRBV5-1 combines with J gene TRBJ2-2, with D tentatively TRBD1 (5 bases). CDR3 length: 14 residues. CDR1 is SGHRS, CDR2 YFSETQ, per germline. V was trimmed by 4 bases and J by 6 bases, leaving 13 bases between them. CDR3 nucleotide sequence: TGCGCCAGCAGCCAAGGGGTAGTCGCCGGGGAGCTGTTTTTT. This codes for CASSQGVVAGELFF.